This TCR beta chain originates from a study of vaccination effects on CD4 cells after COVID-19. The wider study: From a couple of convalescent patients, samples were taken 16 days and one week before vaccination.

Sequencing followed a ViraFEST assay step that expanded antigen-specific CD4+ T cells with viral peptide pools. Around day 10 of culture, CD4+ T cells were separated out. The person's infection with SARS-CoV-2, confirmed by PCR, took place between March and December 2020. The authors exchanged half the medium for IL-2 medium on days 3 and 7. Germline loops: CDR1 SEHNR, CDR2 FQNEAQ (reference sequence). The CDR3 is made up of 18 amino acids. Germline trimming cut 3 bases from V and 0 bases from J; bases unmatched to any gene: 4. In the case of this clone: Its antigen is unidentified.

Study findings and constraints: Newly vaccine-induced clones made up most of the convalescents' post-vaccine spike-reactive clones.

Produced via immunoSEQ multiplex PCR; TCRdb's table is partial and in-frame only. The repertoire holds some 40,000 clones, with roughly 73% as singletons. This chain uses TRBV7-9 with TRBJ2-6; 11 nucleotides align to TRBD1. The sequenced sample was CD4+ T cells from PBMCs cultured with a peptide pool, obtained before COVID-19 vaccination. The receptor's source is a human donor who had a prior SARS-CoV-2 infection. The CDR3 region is CASSFWTGGASGANVLTF. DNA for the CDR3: TGTGCCAGCAGCTTCTGGACAGGGGGCGCCTCTGGGGCCAACGTCCTGACTTTC.